This T cell receptor (beta chain) was sequenced in a study of siplizumab effects on memory and regulatory T cells. Per sample, the assay covered approximately 94,000 TCR templates. Clones were read by immunoSEQ multiplex PCR, and TCRdb kept only the in-frame ones, dropping some. The profile shows 100,000 or so clones, 75% to 95% of them singletons. Note on this clone: Its antigen is undetermined.

The study's findings and limits: Siplizumab significantly lowered the alloreactive sequences that could be traced to unstimulated CD4+ memory cells.

V shed 3 bases, J shed 3 bases, and the junction held 4 bases outside the gene matches. The CDR3 is 14 residues long. Germline V gene lookup returns CDR1 LNHDA and CDR2 SQIVND (reference sequence). The V and J genes are TRBV19 and TRBJ2-7; 8 nucleotides agree with TRBD1. The TCR originated in a human donor in good health. The sequenced material came from CD4+ T cells sorted from blood. The CDR3 DNA reads TGTGCCAGTAGTATCGGGACAGGACTCTACGAGCAGTACTTC. Amino acid sequence: CASSIGTGLYEQYF.